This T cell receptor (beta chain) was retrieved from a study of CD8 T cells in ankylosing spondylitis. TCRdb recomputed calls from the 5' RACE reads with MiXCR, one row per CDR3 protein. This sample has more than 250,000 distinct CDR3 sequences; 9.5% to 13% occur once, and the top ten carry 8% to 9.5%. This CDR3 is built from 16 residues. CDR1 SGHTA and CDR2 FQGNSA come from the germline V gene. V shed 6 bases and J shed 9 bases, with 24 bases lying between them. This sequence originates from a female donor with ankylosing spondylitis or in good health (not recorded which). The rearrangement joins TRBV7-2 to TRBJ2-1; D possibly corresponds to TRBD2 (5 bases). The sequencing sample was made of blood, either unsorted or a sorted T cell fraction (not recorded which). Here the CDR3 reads CASSSPPGRLLGEQFF. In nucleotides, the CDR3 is TGTGCCAGCAGTTCCCCTCCCGGGCGACTACTCGGTGAGCAGTTCTTC.